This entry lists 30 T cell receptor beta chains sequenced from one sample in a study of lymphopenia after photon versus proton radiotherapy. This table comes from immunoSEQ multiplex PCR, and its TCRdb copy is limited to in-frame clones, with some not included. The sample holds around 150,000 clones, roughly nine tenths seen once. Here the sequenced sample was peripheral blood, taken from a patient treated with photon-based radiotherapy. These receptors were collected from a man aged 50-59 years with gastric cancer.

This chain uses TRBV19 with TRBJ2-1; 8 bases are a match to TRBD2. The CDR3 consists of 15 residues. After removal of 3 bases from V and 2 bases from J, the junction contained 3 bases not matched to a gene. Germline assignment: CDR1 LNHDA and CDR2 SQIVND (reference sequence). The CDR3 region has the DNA TGTGCCAGTAGTATGAACGGGAGGGCCTACAATGAGCAGTTCTTC. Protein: CASSMNGRAYNEQFF.

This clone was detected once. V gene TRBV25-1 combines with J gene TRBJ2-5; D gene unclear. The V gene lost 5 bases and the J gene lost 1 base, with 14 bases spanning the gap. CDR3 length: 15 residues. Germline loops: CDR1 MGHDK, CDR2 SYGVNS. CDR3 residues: CASSSYGEVQETQYF. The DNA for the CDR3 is TGTGCCAGCAGTTCCTATGGGGAAGTCCAAGAGACCCAGTACTTC.

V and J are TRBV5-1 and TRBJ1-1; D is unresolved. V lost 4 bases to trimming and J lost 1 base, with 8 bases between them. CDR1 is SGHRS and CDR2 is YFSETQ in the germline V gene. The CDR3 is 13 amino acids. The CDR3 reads CASSMTQNTEAFF. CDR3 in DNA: TGCGCCAGCAGCATGACACAGAACACTGAAGCTTTCTTT.

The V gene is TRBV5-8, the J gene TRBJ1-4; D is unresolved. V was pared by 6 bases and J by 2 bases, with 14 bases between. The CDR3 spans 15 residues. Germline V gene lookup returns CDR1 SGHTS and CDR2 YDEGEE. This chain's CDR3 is CASNPDRSTNEKLFF. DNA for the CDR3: TGTGCCAGCAATCCCGACCGGTCGACTAATGAAAAACTGTTTTTT.

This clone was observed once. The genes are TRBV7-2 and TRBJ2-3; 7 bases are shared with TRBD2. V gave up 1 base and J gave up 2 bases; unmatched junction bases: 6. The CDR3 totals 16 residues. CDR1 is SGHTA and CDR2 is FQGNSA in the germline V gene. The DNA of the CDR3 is TGTGCCAGCAGCTTAGGACTAGCAGAGAACACAGATACGCAGTATTTT. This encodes CASSLGLAENTDTQYF.

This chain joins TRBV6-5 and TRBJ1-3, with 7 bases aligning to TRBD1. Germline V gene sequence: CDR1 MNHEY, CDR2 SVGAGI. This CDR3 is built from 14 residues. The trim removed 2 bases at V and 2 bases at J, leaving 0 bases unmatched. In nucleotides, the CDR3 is TGTGCCAGCAGTTACGACAGGGCTGGAAACACCATATATTTT. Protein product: CASSYDRAGNTIYF.

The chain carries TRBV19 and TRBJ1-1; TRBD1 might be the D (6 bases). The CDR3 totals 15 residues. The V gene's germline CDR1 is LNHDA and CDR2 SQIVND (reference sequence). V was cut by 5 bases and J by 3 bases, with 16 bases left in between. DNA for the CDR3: TGTGCCAGTAGTTCCCACGGGGGGCAGGACACTGAAGCTTTCTTT. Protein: CASSSHGGQDTEAFF.

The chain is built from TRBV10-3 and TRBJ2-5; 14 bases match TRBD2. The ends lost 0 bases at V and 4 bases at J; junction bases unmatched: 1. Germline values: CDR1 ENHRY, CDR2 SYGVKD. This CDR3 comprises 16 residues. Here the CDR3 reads CAISESGTSGRETQYF. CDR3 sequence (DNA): TGTGCCATCAGTGAGTCCGGGACTAGCGGGAGAGAGACCCAGTACTTC.

CDR3 bases: TGTGCCAGCAGCCCACCCGGACTAGCGGCGAACACCGGGGAGCTGTTTTTT. Amino acid sequence: CASSPPGLAANTGELFF. The J gene is TRBJ2-2, the V gene TRBV7-8; 10 bases match TRBD2. The CDR3 totals 17 residues. The germline V gene has CDR1 SGHVS and CDR2 FQNEAQ. The trim removed 5 bases at V and 0 bases at J, leaving 6 bases unmatched.

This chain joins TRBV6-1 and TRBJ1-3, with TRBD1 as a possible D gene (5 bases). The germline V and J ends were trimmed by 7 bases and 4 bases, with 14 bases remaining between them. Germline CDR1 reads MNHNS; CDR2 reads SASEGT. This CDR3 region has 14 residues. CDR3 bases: TGTGCCAGCACCCGACGGGGGTCCGGAAACACCATATATTTT. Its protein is CASTRRGSGNTIYF.

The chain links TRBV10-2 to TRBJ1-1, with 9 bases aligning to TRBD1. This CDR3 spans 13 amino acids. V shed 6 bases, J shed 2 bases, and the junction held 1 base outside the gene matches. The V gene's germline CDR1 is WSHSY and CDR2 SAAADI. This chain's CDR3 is CASRGQGNTEAFF. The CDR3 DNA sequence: TGCGCCAGCAGGGGACAGGGTAACACTGAAGCTTTCTTT.

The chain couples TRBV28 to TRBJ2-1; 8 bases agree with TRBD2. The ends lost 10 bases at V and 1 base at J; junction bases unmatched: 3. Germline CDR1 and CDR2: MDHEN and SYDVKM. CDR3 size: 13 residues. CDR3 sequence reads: CATTGGSYNEQFF. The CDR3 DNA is TGTGCCACCACGGGGGGGTCCTACAATGAGCAGTTCTTC. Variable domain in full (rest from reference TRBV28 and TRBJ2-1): DVKVTQSSRYLVKRTGEKVFLECVQDMDHENMFWYRQDPGLGLRLIYFSYDVKMKEKGDIPEGYSVSREKKERFSLILESASTNQTSMYLCATTGGSYNEQFFGPGTRLTVL.

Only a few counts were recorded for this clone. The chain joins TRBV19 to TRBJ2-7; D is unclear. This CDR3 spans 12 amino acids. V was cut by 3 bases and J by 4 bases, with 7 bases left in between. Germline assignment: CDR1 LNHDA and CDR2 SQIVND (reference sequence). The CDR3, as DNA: TGTGCCAGTAGTATCGGTGGGTACGAGCAGTACTTC. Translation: CASSIGGYEQYF.

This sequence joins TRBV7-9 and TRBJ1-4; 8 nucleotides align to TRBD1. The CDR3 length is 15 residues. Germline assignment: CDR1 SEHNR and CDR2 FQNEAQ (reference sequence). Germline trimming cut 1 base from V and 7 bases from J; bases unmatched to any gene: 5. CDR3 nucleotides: TGTGCCAGCAGCTTAGGGCAGGGGGCAAGTGAAAAACTGTTTTTT. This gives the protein CASSLGQGASEKLFF.

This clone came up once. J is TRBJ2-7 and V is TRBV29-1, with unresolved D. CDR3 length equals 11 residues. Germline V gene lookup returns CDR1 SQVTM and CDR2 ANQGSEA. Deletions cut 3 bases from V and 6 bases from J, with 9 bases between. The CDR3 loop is CSVENGFEQYF. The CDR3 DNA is TGCAGCGTTGAGAATGGGTTCGAGCAGTACTTC.

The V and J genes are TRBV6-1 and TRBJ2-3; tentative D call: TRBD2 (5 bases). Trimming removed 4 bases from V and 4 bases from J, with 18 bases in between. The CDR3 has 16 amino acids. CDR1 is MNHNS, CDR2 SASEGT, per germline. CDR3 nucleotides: TGTGCCAGCAGTGTAAGGAGCGGCCACATTCCAGATACGCAGTATTTT. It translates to CASSVRSGHIPDTQYF.

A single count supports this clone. The CDR3: CASRGGLTNQPQHF. The CDR3 DNA sequence: TGTGCCAGCAGGGGAGGGCTCACCAATCAGCCCCAGCATTTT. The V call is TRBV6-1, the J call TRBJ1-5; D call uncertain. V lost 6 bases to trimming and J lost 3 bases, with 12 bases between them. Germline V lookup: CDR1 MNHNS, CDR2 SASEGT. The CDR3 totals 14 residues.

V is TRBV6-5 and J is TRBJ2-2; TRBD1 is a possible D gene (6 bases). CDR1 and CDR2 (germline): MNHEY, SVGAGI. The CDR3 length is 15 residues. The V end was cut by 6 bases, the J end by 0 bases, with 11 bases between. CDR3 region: CASSKTGPNTGELFF. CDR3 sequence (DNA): TGTGCCAGCAGCAAGACAGGCCCGAACACCGGGGAGCTGTTTTTT.

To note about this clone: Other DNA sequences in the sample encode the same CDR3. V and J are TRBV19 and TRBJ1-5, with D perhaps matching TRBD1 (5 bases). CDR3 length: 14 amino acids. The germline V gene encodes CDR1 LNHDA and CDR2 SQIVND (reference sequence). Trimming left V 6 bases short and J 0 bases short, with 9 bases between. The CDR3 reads CASSGQYSNQPQHF. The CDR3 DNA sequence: TGTGCCAGTAGCGGACAATATAGCAATCAGCCCCAGCATTTT.

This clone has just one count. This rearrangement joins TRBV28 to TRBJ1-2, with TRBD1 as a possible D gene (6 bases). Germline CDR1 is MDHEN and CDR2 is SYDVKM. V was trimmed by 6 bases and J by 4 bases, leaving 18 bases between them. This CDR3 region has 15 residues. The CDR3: CASSVRGASGYGYTF. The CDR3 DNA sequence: TGTGCCAGCAGCGTACGGGGGGCGAGTGGCTATGGCTACACCTTC.

DNA for the CDR3: TGTGCCAGCAGCCGGACAGGGGTCGCTGGGGCCAACGTCCTGACTTTC. Translating it yields CASSRTGVAGANVLTF. This chain uses TRBV5-4 with TRBJ2-6; TRBD1 matches 9 bases. Germline lookup yields CDR1 SGHNT and CDR2 YYREEE (reference sequence). The CDR3 covers 16 residues. V shed 4 bases and J 2 bases; nucleotides not matched to a gene: 4.

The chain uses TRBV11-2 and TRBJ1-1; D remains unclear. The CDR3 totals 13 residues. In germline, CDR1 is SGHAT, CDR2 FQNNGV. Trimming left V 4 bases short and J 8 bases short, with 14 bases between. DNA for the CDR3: TGTGCCAGCAGCTCCGCCCTAACACGGGAAGCTTTCTTT. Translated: CASSSALTREAFF. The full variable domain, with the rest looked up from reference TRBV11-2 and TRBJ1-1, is EAGVAQSPRYKIIEKRQSVAFWCNPISGHATLYWYQQILGQGPKLLIQFQNNGVVDDSQLPKDRFSAERLKGVDSTLKIQPAKLEDSAVYLCASSSALTREAFFGQGTRLTVV.

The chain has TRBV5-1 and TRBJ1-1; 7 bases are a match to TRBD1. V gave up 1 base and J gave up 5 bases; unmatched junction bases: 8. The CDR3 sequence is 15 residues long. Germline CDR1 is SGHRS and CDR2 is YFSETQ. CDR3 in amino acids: CASSLNDRETTEAFF. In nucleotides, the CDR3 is TGCGCCAGCAGCTTGAATGACAGGGAGACGACTGAAGCTTTCTTT.

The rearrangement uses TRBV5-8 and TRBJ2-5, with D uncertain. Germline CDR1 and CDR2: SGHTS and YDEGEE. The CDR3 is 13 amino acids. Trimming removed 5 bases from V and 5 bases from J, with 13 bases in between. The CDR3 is CASSPALRETQYF. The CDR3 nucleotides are TGTGCCAGCAGTCCCGCGCTGAGGGAGACCCAGTACTTC.

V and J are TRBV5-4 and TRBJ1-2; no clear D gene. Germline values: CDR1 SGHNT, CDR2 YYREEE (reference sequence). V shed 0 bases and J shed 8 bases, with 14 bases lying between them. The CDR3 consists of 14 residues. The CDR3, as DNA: TGTGCCAGCAGCTTGGGGGCGGACGGGAGGGGCTACACCTTC. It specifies CASSLGADGRGYTF.

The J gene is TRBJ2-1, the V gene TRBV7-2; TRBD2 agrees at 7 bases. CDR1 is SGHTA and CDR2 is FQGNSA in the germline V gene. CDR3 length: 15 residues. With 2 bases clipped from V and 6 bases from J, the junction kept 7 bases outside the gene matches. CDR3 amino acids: CASSLWASGLNEQFF. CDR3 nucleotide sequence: TGTGCCAGCAGCTTATGGGCTAGCGGCCTCAATGAGCAGTTCTTC.

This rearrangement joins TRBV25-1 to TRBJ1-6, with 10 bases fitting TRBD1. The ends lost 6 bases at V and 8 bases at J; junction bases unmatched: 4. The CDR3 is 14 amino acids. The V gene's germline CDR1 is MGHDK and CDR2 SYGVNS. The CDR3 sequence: CASRSTGGDSPLHF. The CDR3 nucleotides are TGTGCCAGCAGATCGACAGGGGGCGATTCACCCCTCCACTTT.

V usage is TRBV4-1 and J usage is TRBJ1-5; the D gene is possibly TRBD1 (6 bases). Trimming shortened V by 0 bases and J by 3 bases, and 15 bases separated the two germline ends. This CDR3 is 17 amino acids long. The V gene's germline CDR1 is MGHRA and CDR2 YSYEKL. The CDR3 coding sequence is TGCGCCAGCAGCCAAGATGGGACAAGGCGCATCAATCAGCCCCAGCATTTT. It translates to CASSQDGTRRINQPQHF.

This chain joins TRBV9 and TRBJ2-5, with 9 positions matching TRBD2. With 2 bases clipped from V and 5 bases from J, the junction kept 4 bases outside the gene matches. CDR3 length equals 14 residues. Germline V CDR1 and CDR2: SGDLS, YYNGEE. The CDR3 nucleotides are TGTGCCAGCAGCGTTAGCGGGAGTCAGGAGACCCAGTACTTC. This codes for CASSVSGSQETQYF.

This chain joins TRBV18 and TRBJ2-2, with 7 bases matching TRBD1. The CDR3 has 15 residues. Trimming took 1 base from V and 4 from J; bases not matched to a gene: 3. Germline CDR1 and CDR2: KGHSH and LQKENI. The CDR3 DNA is TGTGCCAGCTCACCACGCGACAGGGCCACCGGGGAGCTGTTTTTT. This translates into CASSPRDRATGELFF. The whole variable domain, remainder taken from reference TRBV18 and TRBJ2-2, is NAGVMQNPRHLVRRRGQEARLRCSPMKGHSHVYWYRQLPEEGLKFMVYLQKENIIDESGMPKERFSAEFPKEGPSILRIQQVVRGDSAAYFCASSPRDRATGELFFGEGSRLTVL.